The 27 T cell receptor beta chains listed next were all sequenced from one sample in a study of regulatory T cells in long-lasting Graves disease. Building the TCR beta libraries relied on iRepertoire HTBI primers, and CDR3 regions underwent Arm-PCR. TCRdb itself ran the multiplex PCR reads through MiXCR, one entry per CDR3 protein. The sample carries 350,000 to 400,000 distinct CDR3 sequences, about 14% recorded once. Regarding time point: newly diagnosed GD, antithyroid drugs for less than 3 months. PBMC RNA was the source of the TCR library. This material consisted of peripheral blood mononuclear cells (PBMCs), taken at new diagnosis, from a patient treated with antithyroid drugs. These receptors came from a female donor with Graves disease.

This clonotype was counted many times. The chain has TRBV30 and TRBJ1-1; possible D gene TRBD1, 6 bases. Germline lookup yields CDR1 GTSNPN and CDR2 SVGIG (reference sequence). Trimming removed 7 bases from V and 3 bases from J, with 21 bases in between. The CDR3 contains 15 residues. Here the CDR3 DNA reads TGTGCCTCGCTCCCGTTCCTCTCAGGGGACACTGAAGCTTTCTTT. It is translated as CASLPFLSGDTEAFF.

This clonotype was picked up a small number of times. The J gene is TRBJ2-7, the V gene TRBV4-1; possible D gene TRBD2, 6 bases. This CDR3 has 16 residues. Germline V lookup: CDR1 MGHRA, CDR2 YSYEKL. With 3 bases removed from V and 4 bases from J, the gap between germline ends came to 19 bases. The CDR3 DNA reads TGCGCCAGCAGCCAGATGTACCTGGGAGGTTCTTACGAGCAGTACTTC. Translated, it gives CASSQMYLGGSYEQYF.

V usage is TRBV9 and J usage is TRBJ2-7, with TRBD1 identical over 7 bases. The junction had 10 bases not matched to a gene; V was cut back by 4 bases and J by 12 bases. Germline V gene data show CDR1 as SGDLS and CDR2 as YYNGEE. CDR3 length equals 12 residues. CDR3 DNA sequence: TGTGCCAGCAGCCCCCCCGAGTCAGGGGGGTACTTC. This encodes CASSPPESGGYF.

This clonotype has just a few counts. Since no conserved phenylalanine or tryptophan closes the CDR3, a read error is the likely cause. The CDR3, as DNA: TGTGCCAGCAGTTACGGCCAATCCTACGAGCAGTACCTC. The encoded protein is CASSYGQSYEQYL. The V call is TRBV6-5, the J call TRBJ2-7; D gene unclear. The germline V gene has CDR1 MNHEY and CDR2 SVGAGI. Trimming removed 2 bases from V and 1 base from J, with 6 bases in between. This CDR3 has 13 amino acids.

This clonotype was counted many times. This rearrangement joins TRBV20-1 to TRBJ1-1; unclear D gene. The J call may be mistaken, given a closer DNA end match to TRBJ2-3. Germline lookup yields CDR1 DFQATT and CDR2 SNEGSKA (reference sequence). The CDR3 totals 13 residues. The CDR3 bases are TGCAGTGCTAGAGATCGATTAGCAGATACGCAGTATTTT. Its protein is CSARDRLADTQYF.

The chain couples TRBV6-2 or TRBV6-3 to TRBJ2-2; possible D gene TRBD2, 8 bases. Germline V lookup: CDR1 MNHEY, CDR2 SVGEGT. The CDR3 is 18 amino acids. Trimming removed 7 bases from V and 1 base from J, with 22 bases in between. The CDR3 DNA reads TGTGCCAGCACCGCCAGGGGGGCGGGGGGCGGGAACACCGGGGAGCTGTTTTTT. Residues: CASTARGAGGGNTGELFF.

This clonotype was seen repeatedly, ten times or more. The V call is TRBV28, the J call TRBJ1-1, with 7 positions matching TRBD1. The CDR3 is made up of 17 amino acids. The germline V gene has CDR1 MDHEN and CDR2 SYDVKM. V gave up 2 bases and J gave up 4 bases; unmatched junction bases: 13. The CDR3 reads CASSLSFGTGEATEAFF. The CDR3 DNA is TGTGCCAGCAGTTTAAGCTTCGGCACAGGGGAGGCCACTGAAGCTTTCTTT.

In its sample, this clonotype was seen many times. Here the CDR3 reads CASSPLAGLPFGSYEQYF. The CDR3 nucleotides read TGTGCCAGCAGCCCCCTAGCGGGACTACCCTTTGGGTCCTACGAGCAGTACTTC. V gene TRBV7-8 combines with J gene TRBJ2-7, with 9 nucleotides matching TRBD2. The ends lost 5 bases at V and 1 base at J; junction bases unmatched: 15. The CDR3 is made up of 18 amino acids. Germline CDR1 SGHVS, CDR2 FQNEAQ.

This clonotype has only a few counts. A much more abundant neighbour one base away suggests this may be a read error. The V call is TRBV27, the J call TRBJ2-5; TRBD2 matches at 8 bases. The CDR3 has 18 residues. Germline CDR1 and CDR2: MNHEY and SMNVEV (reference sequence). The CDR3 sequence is CACSPGTSGPFNGETQYF. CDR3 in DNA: TGTGCCTGCAGTCCGGGGACTAGTGGTCCCTTTAATGGAGAGACCCAGTACTTC.

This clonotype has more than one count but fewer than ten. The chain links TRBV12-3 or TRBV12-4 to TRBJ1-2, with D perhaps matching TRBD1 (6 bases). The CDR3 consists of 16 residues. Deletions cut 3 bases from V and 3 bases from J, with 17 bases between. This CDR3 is CASSLRGAPSDYGYTF. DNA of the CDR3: TGTGCCAGCAGTTTGAGGGGGGCCCCCTCTGACTATGGCTACACCTTC.

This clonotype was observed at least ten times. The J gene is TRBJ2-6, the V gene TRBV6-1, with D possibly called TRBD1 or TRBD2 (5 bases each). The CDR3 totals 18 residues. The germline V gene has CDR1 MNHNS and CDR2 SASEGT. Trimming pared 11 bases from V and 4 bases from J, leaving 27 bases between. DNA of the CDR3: TGTGCCGGCAAACCGGGACCGACAATGATTAGGGGGGCCAACGTCCTGACTTTC. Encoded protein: CAGKPGPTMIRGANVLTF.

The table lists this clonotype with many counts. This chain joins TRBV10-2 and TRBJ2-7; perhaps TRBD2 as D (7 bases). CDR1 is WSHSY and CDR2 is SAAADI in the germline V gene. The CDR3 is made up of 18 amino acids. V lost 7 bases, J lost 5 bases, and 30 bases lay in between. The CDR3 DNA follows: TGCGCCAGCAAGAGGGGGGGGCGAACGGGGCGGGATAACGACGAGCAGTACTTC. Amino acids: CASKRGGRTGRDNDEQYF.

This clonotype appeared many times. The CDR3 DNA is TGTGCCAGCACCCCAGGCCAGGGGCATGAGACCCAGTACTTC. This translates into CASTPGQGHETQYF. The rearrangement joins TRBV5-5 to TRBJ2-5, with D possibly matching TRBD1 (6 bases). V gave up 6 bases and J gave up 5 bases, with 17 bases separating them. The CDR3 contains 14 residues. CDR1 and CDR2 from the germline V gene are SGHKS and YYEKEE (reference sequence).

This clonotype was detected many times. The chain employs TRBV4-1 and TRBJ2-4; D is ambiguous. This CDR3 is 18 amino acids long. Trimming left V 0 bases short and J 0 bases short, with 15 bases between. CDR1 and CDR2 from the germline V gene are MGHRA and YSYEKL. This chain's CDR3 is CASSQDPHRAEAKNIQYF. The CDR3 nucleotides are TGCGCCAGCAGCCAAGATCCCCATAGAGCAGAAGCCAAAAACATTCAGTACTTC.

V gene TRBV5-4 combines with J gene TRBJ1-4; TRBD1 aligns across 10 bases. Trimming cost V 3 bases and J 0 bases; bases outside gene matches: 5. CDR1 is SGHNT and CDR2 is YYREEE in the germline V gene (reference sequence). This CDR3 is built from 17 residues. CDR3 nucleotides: TGTGCCAGCAGCTCCCGGACAGGGGGAACAACTAATGAAAAACTGTTTTTT. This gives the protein CASSSRTGGTTNEKLFF.

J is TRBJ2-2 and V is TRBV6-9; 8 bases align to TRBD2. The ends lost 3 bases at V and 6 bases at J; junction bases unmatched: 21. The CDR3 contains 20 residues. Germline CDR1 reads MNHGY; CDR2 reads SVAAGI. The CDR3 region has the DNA TGTGCCAGCAGTTACTCTACGAATAATGATGTGGCGGGAGGATCCGGGGAGCTGTTTTTT. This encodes CASSYSTNNDVAGGSGELFF.

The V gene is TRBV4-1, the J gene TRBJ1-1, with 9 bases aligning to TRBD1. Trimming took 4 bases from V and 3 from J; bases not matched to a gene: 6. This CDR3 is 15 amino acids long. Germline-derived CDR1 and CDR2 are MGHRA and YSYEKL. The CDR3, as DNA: TGCGCCAGCAGCCGAACAGGGGGCGAGGACACTGAAGCTTTCTTT. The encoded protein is CASSRTGGEDTEAFF.

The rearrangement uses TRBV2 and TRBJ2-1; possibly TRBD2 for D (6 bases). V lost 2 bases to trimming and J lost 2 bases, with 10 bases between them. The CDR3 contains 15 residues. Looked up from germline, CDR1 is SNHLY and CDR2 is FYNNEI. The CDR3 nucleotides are TGTGCCAGCAGTGAAAGGAGGGTGACCTACAATGAGCAGTTCTTC. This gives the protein CASSERRVTYNEQFF.

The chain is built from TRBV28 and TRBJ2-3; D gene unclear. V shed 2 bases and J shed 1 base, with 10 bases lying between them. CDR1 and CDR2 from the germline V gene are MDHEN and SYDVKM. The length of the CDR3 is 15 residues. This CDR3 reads CASSLQFEGTDTQYF. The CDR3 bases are TGTGCCAGCAGTTTACAGTTTGAGGGCACAGATACGCAGTATTTT.

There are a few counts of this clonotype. The DNA of the CDR3 is TGTGCCAGCAGTCGTACGCCAGGGTTTCGATTTTCCCGACAAGAGACCCAGTACTTC. It is translated as CASSRTPGFRFSRQETQYF. This chain joins TRBV7-2 and TRBJ2-5; D perhaps matches TRBD1 (5 bases). Per germline, CDR1 SGHTA and CDR2 FQGNSA. This CDR3 has 19 amino acids. The V gene lost 6 bases and the J gene lost 2 bases, with 28 bases spanning the gap.

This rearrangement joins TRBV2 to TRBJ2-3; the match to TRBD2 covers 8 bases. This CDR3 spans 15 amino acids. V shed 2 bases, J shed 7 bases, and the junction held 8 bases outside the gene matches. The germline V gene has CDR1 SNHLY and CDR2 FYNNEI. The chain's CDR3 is CASSEMSGSTHTQYF. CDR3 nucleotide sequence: TGTGCCAGCAGTGAAATGAGCGGGAGTACACATACGCAGTATTTT.

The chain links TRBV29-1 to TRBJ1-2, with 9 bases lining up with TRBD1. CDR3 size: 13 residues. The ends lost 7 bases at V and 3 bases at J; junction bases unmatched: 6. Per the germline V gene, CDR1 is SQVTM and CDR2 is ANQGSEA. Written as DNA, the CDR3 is TGCAGCGCTACGACAGGGGGTGACTATGGCTACACCTTC. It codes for CSATTGGDYGYTF. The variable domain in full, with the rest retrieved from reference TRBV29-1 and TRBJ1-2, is SAVISQKPSRDICQRGTSLTIQCQVDSQVTMMFWYRQQPGQSLTLIATANQGSEATYESGFVIDKFPISRPNLTFSTLTVSNMSPEDSSIYLCSATTGGDYGYTFGSGTRLTVV.

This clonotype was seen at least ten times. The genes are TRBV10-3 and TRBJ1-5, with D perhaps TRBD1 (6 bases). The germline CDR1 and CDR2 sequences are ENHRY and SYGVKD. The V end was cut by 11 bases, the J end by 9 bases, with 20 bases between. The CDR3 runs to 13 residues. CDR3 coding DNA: TGTGCCGCCCAGGGGAGGGAGAATTCGCCCCAGCATTTT. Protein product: CAAQGRENSPQHF.

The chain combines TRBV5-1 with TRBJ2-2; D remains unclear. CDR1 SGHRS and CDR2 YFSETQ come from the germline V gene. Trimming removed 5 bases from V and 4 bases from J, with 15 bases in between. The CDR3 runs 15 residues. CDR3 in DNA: TGCGCCAGCAGAAAGGGTAGTTTCGGCACCGGGGAGCTGTTTTTT. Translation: CASRKGSFGTGELFF.

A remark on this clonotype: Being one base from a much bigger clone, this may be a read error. CDR3 sequence reads: CVSIAGWESSNQPQHF. The CDR3 DNA sequence: TGTGTCAGCATCGCGGGGTGGGAATCCAGCAATCAGCCCCAGCATTTT. The chain combines TRBV6-2 or TRBV6-3 with TRBJ1-5; unclear D gene. The CDR3 extends over 16 amino acids. In germline, CDR1 is MNHEY, CDR2 SVGEGT.

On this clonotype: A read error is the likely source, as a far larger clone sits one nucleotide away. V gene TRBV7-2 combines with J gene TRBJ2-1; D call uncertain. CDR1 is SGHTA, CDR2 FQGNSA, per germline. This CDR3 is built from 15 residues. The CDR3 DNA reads TGTGCCTGCAGCTTAATGGGTAGCTCCTACAATGAGCAGTTCTTC. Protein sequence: CACSLMGSSYNEQFF.

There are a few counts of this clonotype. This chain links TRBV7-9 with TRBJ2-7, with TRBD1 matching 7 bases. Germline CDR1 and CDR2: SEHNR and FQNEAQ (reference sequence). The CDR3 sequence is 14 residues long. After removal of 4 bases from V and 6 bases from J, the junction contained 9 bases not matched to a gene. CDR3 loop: CASSWTGVEVEQYF. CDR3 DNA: TGTGCCAGCAGCTGGACAGGAGTAGAAGTCGAGCAGTACTTC.